The sequence of this TCR beta chain was determined in a study of T cell changes during pregnancy in multiple sclerosis. The repertoire was sequenced with immunoSEQ multiplex PCR; TCRdb's copy has only in-frame clones and lacks some. Among approximately 43,000 clones, 90% to 95% were seen once, and the ten largest hold approximately 4%. This clone was recorded once. Germline V gene data show CDR1 as SGHVS and CDR2 as FNYEAQ. V lost 5 bases, J lost 2 bases, and 13 bases lay in between. The CDR3 covers 14 residues. This TCR was sampled from a female donor with multiple sclerosis, enrolled in a pregnancy study. This rearrangement joins TRBV7-6 to TRBJ2-7; tentative D call: TRBD2 (6 bases). Sequencing was performed on CD8+ T cells from peripheral blood mononuclear cells, taken after pregnancy. The CDR3 DNA sequence: TGTGCCAGCAGCCCCTCGCGGGACCCCTACGAGCAGTACTTC. Translation: CASSPSRDPYEQYF.